Each of the 11 T cell receptor beta chains below was sequenced from the same sample in a study of blood T cell repertoires in COVID-19. The protocol was immunoSEQ multiplex PCR, while the TCRdb copy is restricted to in-frame clones and leaves out a portion. The data show roughly 280,000 clones, around 86% seen once. The sample consisted of peripheral blood. All receptors come from a man aged 18 to 30 with active or convalescent COVID-19.

This chain joins TRBV9 and TRBJ1-2; 9 bases are a match to TRBD1. Per germline, CDR1 SGDLS and CDR2 YYNGEE. V was pared by 5 bases and J by 8 bases, with 10 bases of the junction left unmatched. The CDR3 runs 14 residues. CDR3 sequence: CASRGTGGNVGYTF. CDR3 coding DNA: TGTGCCAGCAGAGGAACAGGGGGCAACGTAGGCTACACCTTC.

The genes are TRBV5-1 and TRBJ2-5; the match to TRBD2 covers 9 bases. Germline V gives CDR1 SGHRS, CDR2 YFSETQ. The J segment lost 2 bases and the V segment lost 4 bases, leaving 6 bases of the junction unmatched. The CDR3 length is 15 residues. The CDR3 here is CASSPGGGVQETQYF. The CDR3 DNA sequence: TGCGCCAGCAGCCCAGGCGGGGGGGTTCAAGAGACCCAGTACTTC.

The chain combines TRBV5-1 with TRBJ2-5; the D gene is possibly TRBD1 (7 bases). Germline lookup yields CDR1 SGHRS and CDR2 YFSETQ. V lost 3 bases and J lost 5, with 11 bases in between. The CDR3 is 13 amino acids. For the CDR3, the DNA is TGCGCCAGCAGCTCAGGGGGGAAGGAGACCCAGTACTTC. Translation: CASSSGGKETQYF.

This sequence joins TRBV5-1 and TRBJ2-1; D uncertain. There are 13 residues in the CDR3. Germline loops: CDR1 SGHRS, CDR2 YFSETQ. The germline V and J ends were trimmed by 6 bases and 9 bases, with 16 bases remaining between them. The CDR3 protein is CASKAPAEAEQFF. The CDR3 DNA sequence: TGCGCCAGCAAAGCCCCTGCCGAGGCTGAGCAGTTCTTC.

The genes are TRBV4-1 and TRBJ2-7, with 9 bases that match TRBD1. V lost 0 bases and J lost 6; bases outside the gene matches: 3. CDR3 size: 14 residues. Germline assignment: CDR1 MGHRA and CDR2 YSYEKL. The CDR3 protein is CASSQEGQGREQYF. In DNA, the CDR3 is TGCGCCAGCAGCCAAGAGGGACAGGGTCGCGAGCAGTACTTC.

The rearrangement joins TRBV29-1 to TRBJ2-5; 9 bases map to TRBD2. The CDR3 has 13 residues. V gave up 7 bases and J gave up 1 base; unmatched junction bases: 4. The V gene's germline CDR1 is SQVTM and CDR2 ANQGSEA. CDR3 in amino acids: CSARGGLQETQYF. The CDR3 DNA sequence: TGCAGCGCGCGGGGGGGGCTCCAAGAGACCCAGTACTTC.

This clone showed up just a few times. This chain links TRBV6-2 or TRBV6-3 with TRBJ1-5; no clear D. This CDR3 spans 13 amino acids. From germline, CDR1 is MNHEY and CDR2 SVGEGT. Trimming took off 5 bases at V and 4 bases at J, with 9 bases between the two ends. The CDR3 DNA sequence: TGTGCCAGCAGTCGTAGCCCAAATCAGCCCCAGCATTTT. It translates to CASSRSPNQPQHF.

The rearrangement links TRBV2 to TRBJ1-1; tentatively, D is TRBD1 (6 bases). Germline V gene sequence: CDR1 SNHLY, CDR2 FYNNEI. Trimming shortened V by 7 bases and J by 2 bases, and 11 bases separated the two germline ends. The length of the CDR3 is 13 residues. The CDR3 region is CASTQGPNTEAFF. CDR3 bases: TGTGCCAGCACTCAGGGGCCAAACACTGAAGCTTTCTTT.

The V gene is TRBV6-5, the J gene TRBJ1-5; maybe TRBD1 (5 bases). V was clipped by 4 bases and J by 1 base, with 8 bases between them. CDR3 length: 14 residues. Germline CDR1 and CDR2: MNHEY and SVGAGI. The CDR3 sequence: CASSWRGSNQPQHF. CDR3 sequence (DNA): TGTGCCAGCAGTTGGAGGGGAAGCAATCAGCCCCAGCATTTT.

The chain is built from TRBV10-1 and TRBJ1-1, with D unresolved. The length of the CDR3 is 13 residues. V was cut by 3 bases and J by 5 bases, with 10 bases left in between. The V gene's germline CDR1 is WNHNN and CDR2 SYGVQD (reference sequence). CDR3 sequence: CASSDPTGTEAFF. DNA for the CDR3: TGCGCCAGCAGTGACCCTACGGGGACTGAAGCTTTCTTT.

The gene calls are TRBV5-1 and TRBJ2-7, with no clear D. The CDR3 is 13 amino acids. V lost 4 bases to trimming and J lost 2 bases, with 10 bases between them. Germline V CDR1 and CDR2: SGHRS, YFSETQ. The CDR3 nucleotides are TGCGCCAGCAGCCCTACCTCCGCCTACGAGCAGTACTTC. Translated: CASSPTSAYEQYF.